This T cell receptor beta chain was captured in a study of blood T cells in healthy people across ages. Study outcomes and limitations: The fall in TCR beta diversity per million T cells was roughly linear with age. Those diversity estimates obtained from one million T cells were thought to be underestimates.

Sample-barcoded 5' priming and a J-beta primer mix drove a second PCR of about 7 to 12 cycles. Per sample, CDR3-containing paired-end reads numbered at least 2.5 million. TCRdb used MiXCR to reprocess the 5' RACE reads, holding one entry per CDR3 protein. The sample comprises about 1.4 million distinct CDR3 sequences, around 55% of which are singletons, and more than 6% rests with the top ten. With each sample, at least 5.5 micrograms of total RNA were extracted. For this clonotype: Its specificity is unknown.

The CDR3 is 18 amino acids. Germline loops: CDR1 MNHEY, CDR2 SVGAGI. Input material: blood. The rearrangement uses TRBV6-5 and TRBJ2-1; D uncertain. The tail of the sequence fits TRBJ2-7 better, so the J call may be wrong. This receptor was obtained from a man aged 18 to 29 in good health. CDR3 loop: CASSYKRIVGNDFYEQYF. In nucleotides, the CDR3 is TGTGCCAGCAGTTATAAGAGGATTGTGGGGAACGACTTCTACGAGCAGTACTTC.